This T cell receptor beta chain was sequenced during a study of sequential checkpoint blockade in melanoma. Assay used: immunoSEQ multiplex PCR; TCRdb lists only in-frame clones, some missing. This table has around 15,000 clones, roughly 50% appearing once. The sample's treatment: randomized to nivolumab then ipilimumab (arm A) or the reverse (arm B). The TCR was taken from a human donor with melanoma. This specimen consisted of CD8+ T cells sorted from blood (inferred from file names), obtained from a patient given nivolumab and ipilimumab in sequence.

The CDR3 DNA is TGTGCCAGCTCACCATTCGGAGACTCTACCGGGGAGCTGTTTTTT. Protein sequence: CASSPFGDSTGELFF. The chain employs TRBV18 and TRBJ2-2; the D is unclear. CDR1 KGHSH and CDR2 LQKENI come from the germline V gene. The CDR3 loop spans 15 amino acids. V was clipped by 2 bases and J by 5 bases, with 12 bases between them. Based on the CDR3 plus reference TRBV18 and TRBJ2-2, the full variable domain is NAGVMQNPRHLVRRRGQEARLRCSPMKGHSHVYWYRQLPEEGLKFMVYLQKENIIDESGMPKERFSAEFPKEGPSILRIQQVVRGDSAAYFCASSPFGDSTGELFFGEGSRLTVL.